The present T cell receptor beta chain was sequenced within a study of human T cells and chemical hapten exposure. This sample's time point: patch test 2, 6 weeks after DPC sensitization. Treatment indicated: therapeutic diphenylcyclopropenone sensitization with weekly scalp DPC. Every patch test was put on after a blood sample was taken. Library preparation tagged each individual cDNA molecule with a unique molecular identifier. MiXCR was run by TCRdb on the RACE reads, yielding one entry per CDR3 protein. The profile shows about 96,000 distinct CDR3 sequences, about 9.6% of them singletons. The V end was cut by 4 bases, the J end by 4 bases, with 23 bases between. Germline CDR1 reads MNHEY; CDR2 reads SMNVEV (reference sequence). This CDR3 has 18 amino acids.

V usage is TRBV27 and J usage is TRBJ2-1, with a weak D call TRBD2 (6 bases). The specimen comprised whole blood, sampled in connection with sensitization to the hapten diphenylcyclopropenone (DPC). This sequence was found in a woman in her 40s with alopecia areata. Some clones in this sample may be carry-over from other donors' samples. The CDR3: CASSSASTGRLNYNEQFF. In nucleotides, the CDR3 is TGTGCCAGCAGTTCGGCCTCAACGGGGAGGCTGAATTACAATGAGCAGTTCTTC.